This entry is about one T cell receptor beta chain. The data derive from a study of control samples from healthy donors and cancer patients. CDR3 size: 14 residues. Per germline, CDR1 MDHEN and CDR2 SYDVKM. V was pared by 6 bases and J by 2 bases, with 13 bases between. TCRdb's copy holds only in-frame clones and misses some; the assay was immunoSEQ multiplex PCR. The data show more than 150,000 clones, about 94% seen once. Sequencing was carried out using blood. The gene calls are TRBV28 and TRBJ2-5; D possibly corresponds to TRBD2 (5 bases). This clonotype was obtained from a man aged 50 to 60 in good health. The CDR3 coding sequence is TGTGCCAGCAGGACGTGGGAGTATCAAGAGACCCAGTACTTC. This sequence encodes CASRTWEYQETQYF.